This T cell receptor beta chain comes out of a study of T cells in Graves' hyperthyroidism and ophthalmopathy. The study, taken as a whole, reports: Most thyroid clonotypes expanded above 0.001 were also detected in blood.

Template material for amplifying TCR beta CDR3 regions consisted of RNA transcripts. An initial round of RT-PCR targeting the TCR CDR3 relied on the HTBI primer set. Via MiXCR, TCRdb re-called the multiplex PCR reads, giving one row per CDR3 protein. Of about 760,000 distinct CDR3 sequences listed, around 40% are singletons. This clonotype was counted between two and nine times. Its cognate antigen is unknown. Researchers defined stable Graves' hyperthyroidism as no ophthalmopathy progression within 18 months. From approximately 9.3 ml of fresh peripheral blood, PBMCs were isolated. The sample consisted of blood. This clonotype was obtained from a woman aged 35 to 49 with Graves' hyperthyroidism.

This CDR3 is CASSFFSGDGYTF. Written as DNA, the CDR3 is TGTGCCAGCAGCTTCTTTTCTGGGGATGGCTACACCTTC. The rearrangement uses TRBV9 and TRBJ1-2; D not resolved. The V end lost 4 bases, the J end lost 6 bases, and 13 bases lay between the germline ends. CDR3 length equals 13 residues. CDR1 and CDR2 (germline): SGDLS, YYNGEE.